These 26 T cell receptor beta chains came from one sample sequenced in a study of monozygotic twins with inflammatory bowel disease (dated by TCRdb to between 2018 and 2020). The library came from 5' RACE. The sequencer was an Illumina HiSeq 2500. Reprocessed by TCRdb, the reads give a single entry per CDR3 protein sequence, without DNA. In this sample's table one finds approximately 150,000 distinct CDR3 sequences. In total, the top ten clones hold roughly 2.4% of the sample. Sample: blood. Source of these receptors: a human donor with ulcerative colitis or Crohn's disease, or a healthy co-twin of an affected twin (not recorded which).

The rearrangement joins TRBV4-1 to TRBJ2-1. The CDR3 has 11 residues. Germline-derived CDR1 and CDR2 are MGHRA and YSYEKL. The CDR3 sequence is CASSQGSEQFF.

This chain uses TRBV6-5 with TRBJ2-7. Germline V gene lookup returns CDR1 MNHEY and CDR2 SVGAGI. The CDR3 contains 13 residues. The CDR3 sequence is CASSYGRDYEQYF.

This CDR3 is CASSPQGTVSYEQYF. The chain couples TRBV18 to TRBJ2-7; TCRdb's D gene call, TRBD1, goes unchecked for lack of DNA. The CDR3 is 15 residues long. CDR1 and CDR2 from the germline V gene are KGHSH and LQKENI. Supplemented by reference TRBV18 and TRBJ2-7, the full variable domain reads NAGVMQNPRHLVRRRGQEARLRCSPMKGHSHVYWYRQLPEEGLKFMVYLQKENIIDESGMPKERFSAEFPKEGPSILRIQQVVRGDSAAYFCASSPQGTVSYEQYFGPGTRLTVT.

This chain joins TRBV7-8 and TRBJ2-3. The germline V gene encodes CDR1 SGHVS and CDR2 FQNEAQ. CDR3 size: 11 residues. The CDR3 is CASSVTDTQYF. The variable domain in full, with the rest retrieved from reference TRBV7-8 and TRBJ2-3, is GAGVSQSPRYKVAKRGQDVALRCDPISGHVSLFWYQQALGQGPEFLTYFQNEAQLDKSGLPSDRFFAERPEGSVSTLKIQRTQQEDSAVYLCASSVTDTQYFGPGTRLTVL.

The chain has TRBV12-3 or TRBV12-4 and TRBJ2-1. This CDR3 has 16 amino acids. Here the CDR3 reads CASSLRLASSYNEQFF.

The rearrangement links TRBV4-2 to TRBJ2-2. This CDR3 spans 15 amino acids. Germline CDR1 reads LGHNA; CDR2 reads YNFKEQ. The CDR3 spells CASSQEGSRTGELFF.

The V call is TRBV29-1, the J call TRBJ2-1; the TCRdb D gene call, TRBD2, has no DNA to confirm it. CDR3 length: 18 amino acids. In germline, CDR1 is SQVTM, CDR2 ANQGSEA. The CDR3 reads CSSLGSTSSSTYYNEQFF.

J is TRBJ1-5 and V is TRBV20-1. The CDR3 is made up of 14 amino acids. Per the germline V gene, CDR1 is DFQATT and CDR2 is SNEGSKA (reference sequence). This chain's CDR3 is CSATREGPNQPQHF.

The gene calls are TRBV12-3 or TRBV12-4 and TRBJ2-5; TCRdb designates TRBD1, a call that cannot be tested without DNA. The CDR3 runs to 14 residues. The CDR3 here is CASRGTPRGETQYF.

The chain carries TRBV20-1 and TRBJ2-2. The CDR3 consists of 13 residues. From germline, CDR1 is DFQATT and CDR2 SNEGSKA (reference sequence). CDR3 amino acids: CSARASDTGELFF.

The chain is built from TRBV20-1 and TRBJ1-1. The germline V gene has CDR1 DFQATT and CDR2 SNEGSKA (reference sequence). The CDR3 has 13 residues. This CDR3 reads CSARVQVDTEAFF.

J is TRBJ2-7 and V is TRBV28; the TCRdb call, TRBD1, lacks DNA for checking. Looked up from germline, CDR1 is MDHEN and CDR2 is SYDVKM. There are 13 residues in the CDR3. The CDR3 sequence: CASSAPAAYEQYF.

This chain uses TRBV5-1 with TRBJ2-3. CDR3 length: 14 residues. Germline V lookup: CDR1 SGHRS, CDR2 YFSETQ. CDR3: CASSLEPHTDTQYF.

V is TRBV5-8 and J is TRBJ2-7; TCRdb names TRBD1, which stays unverified in the absence of DNA. Germline V gene sequence: CDR1 SGHTS, CDR2 YDEGEE. The CDR3 runs to 15 residues. CDR3 sequence reads: CASSARDRGFYEQYF.

The rearrangement links TRBV5-1 to TRBJ2-7; TCRdb's D call, TRBD2, is unchecked because there is no DNA. Germline V gives CDR1 SGHRS, CDR2 YFSETQ. The CDR3 length is 14 residues. The chain's CDR3 is CASTPSGVTGEQYF.

CDR3 sequence: CASSPRRTGTYEQYF. V is TRBV5-5 and J is TRBJ2-7; checking the TCRdb D call of TRBD1 is not possible without DNA. In germline, CDR1 is SGHKS, CDR2 YYEKEE (reference sequence). The CDR3 has 15 amino acids.

This chain uses TRBV12-3 or TRBV12-4 with TRBJ2-2; TCRdb reports TRBD2, a call that lacks DNA to check it against. This CDR3 has 15 amino acids. The CDR3 region is CASSRLGGPAGELFF.

The V and J genes are TRBV20-1 and TRBJ2-3; TCRdb picks TRBD2, but there is no DNA to check that call. Germline CDR1 is DFQATT and CDR2 is SNEGSKA (reference sequence). The CDR3 is made up of 15 amino acids. The CDR3 sequence is CSSSGRALGTDTQYF.

The V and J genes are TRBV9 and TRBJ1-3; TCRdb's assignment of TRBD1 cannot be checked, as there is no DNA. The CDR3 has 15 residues. Germline V CDR1 and CDR2: SGDLS, YYNGEE. CDR3 region: CASSTRTGGGNTIYF.

The chain combines TRBV6-1 with TRBJ1-2; TCRdb outputs TRBD1, but without DNA this stays unchecked. CDR1 is MNHNS, CDR2 SASEGT, per germline. The CDR3 consists of 16 residues. CDR3 residues: CATKGRGVHMDYGYTF.

V gene TRBV7-3 combines with J gene TRBJ1-3. Germline V CDR1 and CDR2: SGHTA, FQGTGA. This CDR3 is 14 amino acids long. CDR3: CASSLDLSGNTIYF.

The chain carries TRBV7-9 and TRBJ2-2; TCRdb selects TRBD1, and the lack of DNA leaves this call unchecked. The germline V gene encodes CDR1 SEHNR and CDR2 FQNEAQ (reference sequence). The CDR3 is made up of 14 amino acids. This CDR3 reads CASSRPSMDGELFF.

The chain has TRBV11-3 and TRBJ1-1. The germline V gene encodes CDR1 SGHNT and CDR2 YENEEA. This CDR3 contains 14 residues. The CDR3 loop reads CASSLVLDYTEAFF.

V is TRBV5-4 and J is TRBJ2-3; TCRdb gives TRBD1 as the D gene, but with no DNA this cannot be confirmed. This CDR3 has 15 amino acids. CDR1 and CDR2 from the germline V gene are SGHNT and YYREEE (reference sequence). CDR3 loop: CASSLAGANTDTQYF.

This chain links TRBV7-3 with TRBJ2-3; the D gene TCRdb calls, TRBD1, cannot be checked with no DNA. The CDR3 is 15 amino acids. The germline CDR1 and CDR2 sequences are SGHTA and FQGTGA. CDR3: CASSPVGAFTDTQYF.

The chain has TRBV5-1 and TRBJ2-1; TCRdb's assignment of TRBD2 cannot be checked, as there is no DNA. Germline V gives CDR1 SGHRS, CDR2 YFSETQ. The CDR3 length is 15 residues. The CDR3 region is CASSSAGGANNEQFF. The full variable domain, completed using reference TRBV5-1 and TRBJ2-1, is KAGVTQTPRYLIKTRGQQVTLSCSPISGHRSVSWYQQTPGQGLQFLFEYFSETQRNKGNFPGRFSGRQFSNSRSEMNVSTLELGDSALYLCASSSAGGANNEQFFGPGTRLTVL.